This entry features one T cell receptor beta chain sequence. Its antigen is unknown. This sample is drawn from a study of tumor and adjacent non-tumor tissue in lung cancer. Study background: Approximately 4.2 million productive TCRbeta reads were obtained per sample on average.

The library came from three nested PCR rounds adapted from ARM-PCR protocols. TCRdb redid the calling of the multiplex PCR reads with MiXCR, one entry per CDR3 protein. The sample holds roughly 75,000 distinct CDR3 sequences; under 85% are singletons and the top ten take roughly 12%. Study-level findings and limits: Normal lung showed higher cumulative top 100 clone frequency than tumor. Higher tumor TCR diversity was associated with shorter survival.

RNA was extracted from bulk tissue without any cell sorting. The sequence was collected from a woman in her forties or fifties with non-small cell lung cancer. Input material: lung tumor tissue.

CDR3 coding DNA: TGTGCCATTAGCTCCGGGACGGCTAACTATGGCTACACCTTC. Its protein product is CAISSGTANYGYTF. The chain employs TRBV6-6 and TRBJ1-2, with D possibly being TRBD1 (5 bases). Germline V gives CDR1 MNHNY, CDR2 SVGAGI (reference sequence). With 10 bases removed from V and 0 bases from J, the gap between germline ends came to 15 bases. The CDR3 contains 14 residues.